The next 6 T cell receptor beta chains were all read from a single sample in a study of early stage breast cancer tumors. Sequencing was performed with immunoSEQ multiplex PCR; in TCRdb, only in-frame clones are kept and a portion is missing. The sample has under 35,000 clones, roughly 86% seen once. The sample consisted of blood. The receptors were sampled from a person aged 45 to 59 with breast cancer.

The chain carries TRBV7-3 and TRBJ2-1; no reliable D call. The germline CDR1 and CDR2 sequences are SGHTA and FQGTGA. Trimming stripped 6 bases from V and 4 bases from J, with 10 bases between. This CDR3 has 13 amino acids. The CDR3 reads CASRPNKYNEQFF. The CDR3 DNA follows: TGTGCCAGCAGACCGAACAAATACAATGAGCAGTTCTTC.

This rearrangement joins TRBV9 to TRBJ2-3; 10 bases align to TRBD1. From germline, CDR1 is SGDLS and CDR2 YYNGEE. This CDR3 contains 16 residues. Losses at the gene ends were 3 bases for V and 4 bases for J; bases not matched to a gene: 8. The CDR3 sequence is CASSARQGAPADTQYF. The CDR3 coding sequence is TGTGCCAGCAGCGCCCGACAGGGGGCGCCGGCAGATACGCAGTATTTT.

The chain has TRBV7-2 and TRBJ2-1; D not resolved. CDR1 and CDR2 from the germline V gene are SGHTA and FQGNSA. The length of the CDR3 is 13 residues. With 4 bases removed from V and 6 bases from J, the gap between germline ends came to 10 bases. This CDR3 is CASSSWTANEQFF. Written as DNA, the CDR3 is TGTGCCAGCAGCTCATGGACGGCCAATGAGCAGTTCTTC.

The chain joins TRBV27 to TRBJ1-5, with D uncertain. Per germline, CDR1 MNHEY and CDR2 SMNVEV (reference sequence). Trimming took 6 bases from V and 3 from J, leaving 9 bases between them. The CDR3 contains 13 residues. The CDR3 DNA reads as TGTGCCAGCAGATTTACGGACAATCAGCCCCAGCATTTT. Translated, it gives CASRFTDNQPQHF.

The CDR3 spells CASILTSGFNEQFF. As DNA, the CDR3 is TGTGCCAGCATCCTGACTAGCGGTTTCAATGAGCAGTTCTTC. The V call is TRBV28, the J call TRBJ2-1; 9 bases are a match to TRBD2. The ends lost 7 bases at V and 6 bases at J; junction bases unmatched: 7. The germline CDR1 and CDR2 sequences are MDHEN and SYDVKM. The CDR3 contains 14 residues.

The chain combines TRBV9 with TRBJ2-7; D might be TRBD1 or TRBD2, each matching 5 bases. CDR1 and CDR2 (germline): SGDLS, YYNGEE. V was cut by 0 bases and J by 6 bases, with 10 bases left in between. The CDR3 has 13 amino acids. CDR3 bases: TGTGCCAGCAGCGTAGTGGGGGTAGGCGAGCAGTACTTC. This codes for CASSVVGVGEQYF.